Presented here are 22 T cell receptor beta chains from one specimen sequenced in a study of cytomegalovirus exposure and HLA in healthy donors. The PCR made use of 60 Vbeta and 13 Jbeta primers. Some clones are missing from TCRdb's copy, which holds only in-frame ones; the method was immunoSEQ multiplex PCR. The table records hundreds of thousands of clones, roughly 88% of them present only once. Sequencing input: PBMCs. The receptors here all came from a boy aged 2 to 10 in good health and CMV-seronegative.

Concerning this clone itself: Germline is not matched at one junction end, which may reflect a read error. Distinct nucleotide sequences in the sample also encode this CDR3. This chain joins TRBV5-4 and TRBJ1-1; no clear D gene. This CDR3 contains 15 residues. Germline CDR1 reads SGHNT; CDR2 reads YYREEE (reference sequence). The CDR3 loop reads CASSIKQRMNTEAFF. Written as DNA, the CDR3 is TGCGCCAGCAGCATTAAACAGAGAATGAACACTGAAGCTTTCTTT.

The V call is TRBV10-3, the J call TRBJ1-2, with 8 positions matching TRBD1. Germline V gives CDR1 ENHRY, CDR2 SYGVKD. V lost 6 bases to trimming and J lost 8 bases; unmatched junction nucleotides: 11. This CDR3 is 14 amino acids long. CDR3 DNA: TGTGCCATCAGCGACGGACAGGGTGAGGGAGGCTACACCTTC. It encodes CAISDGQGEGGYTF.

The DNA of the CDR3 is TGCGCCAGCAGCTTGGCCCCCAGCGGACCCACCGGGGAGCTGTTTTTT. It codes for CASSLAPSGPTGELFF. The V gene is TRBV5-1, the J gene TRBJ2-2; a weak D match, TRBD2 (5 bases). Per the germline V gene, CDR1 is SGHRS and CDR2 is YFSETQ. CDR3 length: 16 residues. Trimming took 0 bases from V and 4 from J, leaving 13 bases between them.

This sequence joins TRBV7-2 and TRBJ1-6; TRBD1 aligns across 7 bases. J was trimmed by 5 bases and V by 1 base; bases with no gene match: 2. The length of the CDR3 is 15 residues. Germline V gene lookup returns CDR1 SGHTA and CDR2 FQGNSA. CDR3 nucleotide sequence: TGTGCCAGCAGCTTAGAGGGACAGAATAATTCACCCCTCCACTTT. This translates into CASSLEGQNNSPLHF.

The chain uses TRBV4-1 and TRBJ1-5, with TRBD1 matching over 8 bases. CDR1 MGHRA and CDR2 YSYEKL come from the germline V gene. CDR3 length: 17 residues. Trimming removed 3 bases from V and 2 bases from J; junction bases left unmatched: 9. The chain's CDR3 is CASSHAGGEGGNQPQHF. DNA of the CDR3: TGCGCCAGCAGCCACGCAGGGGGCGAGGGGGGCAATCAGCCCCAGCATTTT.

The genes are TRBV5-6 and TRBJ1-5; D might be TRBD1 (5 bases). The germline V gene has CDR1 SGHDT and CDR2 YYEEEE. This CDR3 is 15 amino acids long. Trimming removed 0 bases at V and 0 bases at J, with 7 bases between. CDR3 sequence: CASSLGTHSNQPQHF. DNA for the CDR3: TGTGCCAGCAGCTTGGGGACACATAGCAATCAGCCCCAGCATTTT. The whole variable domain, filled in from reference TRBV5-6 and TRBJ1-5, reads DAGVTQSPTHLIKTRGQQVTLRCSPKSGHDTVSWYQQALGQGPQFIFQYYEEEERQRGNFPDRFSGHQFPNYSSELNVNALLLGDSALYLCASSLGTHSNQPQHFGDGTRLSIL.

The chain couples TRBV29-1 to TRBJ1-1; D perhaps matches TRBD1 (6 bases). The CDR3 totals 12 residues. Deletions cut 6 bases from V and 3 bases from J, with 11 bases between. From germline, CDR1 is SQVTM and CDR2 ANQGSEA. This CDR3 is CSVRGGYTEAFF. DNA of the CDR3: TGCAGCGTGAGGGGGGGGTACACTGAAGCTTTCTTT.

This chain connects TRBV7-9 to TRBJ2-5; tentative D call: TRBD2 (6 bases). The V and J ends lost 7 bases and 5 bases respectively, with 20 bases between them. This CDR3 contains 15 residues. Per the germline V gene, CDR1 is SEHNR and CDR2 is FQNEAQ (reference sequence). The CDR3 spells CASTQTRVGRETQYF. In nucleotides, the CDR3 is TGTGCCAGCACCCAGACTAGAGTGGGGAGGGAGACCCAGTACTTC.

The rearrangement uses TRBV6-5 and TRBJ1-2; 8 bases match TRBD1. This CDR3 has 15 amino acids. V dropped 5 bases and J dropped 7; count of bases not matched to a gene: 12. Germline V lookup: CDR1 MNHEY, CDR2 SVGAGI. The CDR3 region has the DNA TGTGCCAGCAGTCCAACGGGACAGGTCCCCAGTGGCTACACCTTC. This translates into CASSPTGQVPSGYTF.

This clone was observed a handful of times. The chain is built from TRBV6-5 and TRBJ2-7; 7 nucleotides line up with TRBD2. The V segment lost 2 bases and the J segment 2 bases; nucleotides outside the gene matches: 9. This CDR3 is built from 16 residues. Germline lookup yields CDR1 MNHEY and CDR2 SVGAGI. The CDR3 DNA is TGTGCCAGCAGTTACCTAGCGGAGGAGGTAGCCTACGAGCAGTACTTC. This translates into CASSYLAEEVAYEQYF.

The chain employs TRBV25-1 and TRBJ1-3; a weak D match, TRBD1 (5 bases). The germline CDR1 and CDR2 sequences are MGHDK and SYGVNS. V lost 3 bases, J lost 4 bases, and 13 bases lay in between. CDR3 length: 15 residues. CDR3 nucleotides: TGTGCCAGCAGTGACCCCCAGGGCTACGGAAACACCATATATTTT. Its protein product is CASSDPQGYGNTIYF. Full variable domain (outside the CDR3, taken from reference TRBV25-1 and TRBJ1-3): EADIYQTPRYLVIGTGKKITLECSQTMGHDKMYWYQQDPGMELHLIHYSYGVNSTEKGDLSSESTVSRIRTEHFPLTLESARPSHTSQYLCASSDPQGYGNTIYFGEGSWLTVV.

This clone was observed a single time. This chain connects TRBV6-5 to TRBJ2-5, with D perhaps TRBD2 (5 bases). The DNA end is more similar to TRBJ2-7, so the J call may be wrong. Per the germline V gene, CDR1 is MNHEY and CDR2 is SVGAGI. The CDR3 loop spans 13 amino acids. This chain's CDR3 is CASTLLGSYEQYF. As DNA, the CDR3 is TGTGCCAGCACCCTACTAGGTTCCTACGAGCAGTACTTC.

The chain links TRBV19 to TRBJ1-2; 7 positions agree with TRBD1. CDR1 is LNHDA and CDR2 is SQIVND in the germline V gene (reference sequence). V dropped 3 bases and J dropped 3; count of bases not matched to a gene: 1. The CDR3 is 13 residues long. The CDR3 DNA follows: TGTGCCAGTAGTATCACAGGGGACTATGGCTACACCTTC. Its translation is CASSITGDYGYTF.

V is TRBV30 and J is TRBJ1-2; unclear D gene. The V end lost 0 bases, the J end lost 1 base, and 6 bases lay between the germline ends. This CDR3 is built from 13 residues. From germline, CDR1 is GTSNPN and CDR2 SVGIG (reference sequence). CDR3 residues: CAWSVAVNYGYTF. CDR3 nucleotides: TGTGCCTGGAGTGTTGCGGTTAACTATGGCTACACCTTC.

This chain joins TRBV29-1 and TRBJ1-4; D is unclear. Germline values: CDR1 SQVTM, CDR2 ANQGSEA. The CDR3 runs 12 residues. V lost 4 bases and J 8 bases, leaving 11 bases between the germline ends. This CDR3 reads CSVGDLREKLFF. The CDR3 DNA reads TGCAGCGTTGGAGATCTGAGGGAAAAACTGTTTTTT.

The CDR3 reads CASSHPSGGASYNEQFF. CDR3 in DNA: TGCGCCAGCAGCCACCCGAGCGGGGGGGCCTCCTACAATGAGCAGTTCTTC. V is TRBV4-1 and J is TRBJ2-1, with 10 bases fitting TRBD2. Germline lookup yields CDR1 MGHRA and CDR2 YSYEKL. Unmatched junction bases numbered 5, after V lost 3 bases and J lost 0 bases. The CDR3 extends over 17 amino acids.

This clone showed up just once. J is TRBJ1-4 and V is TRBV15, with D maybe TRBD1 (6 bases). This CDR3 contains 15 residues. V was shortened by 0 bases and J by 7 bases, with 12 bases between the two germline ends. Germline CDR1 LNHNV, CDR2 YYDKDF (reference sequence). The CDR3 DNA reads as TGTGCCACCAGCAGAGATCGGGGGGCTTCTGAAAAACTGTTTTTT. Its protein product is CATSRDRGASEKLFF. Looking up the rest from reference TRBV15 and TRBJ1-4 gives the full variable domain: DAMVIQNPRYQVTQFGKPVTLSCSQTLNHNVMYWYQQKSSQAPKLLFHYYDKDFNNEADTPDNFQSRRPNTSFCFLDIRSPGLGDTAMYLCATSRDRGASEKLFFGSGTQLSVL.

This chain links TRBV4-2 with TRBJ2-7; TRBD1 might be the D (6 bases). The CDR3 is 19 amino acids. The germline CDR1 and CDR2 sequences are LGHNA and YNFKEQ. V was cut by 0 bases and J by 2 bases, with 23 bases left in between. The CDR3 DNA is TGTGCCAGCAGCCAAGAGGAGCGGACAGCCCAGTGGGGCCCCTACGAGCAGTACTTC. This encodes CASSQEERTAQWGPYEQYF.

The chain carries TRBV2 and TRBJ1-6; TRBD1 is a possible D gene (5 bases). The CDR3 is 16 amino acids. Trimming shortened V by 0 bases and J by 7 bases, and 13 bases separated the two germline ends. Germline values: CDR1 SNHLY, CDR2 FYNNEI. The DNA for the CDR3 is TGTGCCAGCAGTGAAGCGAAAGGGACTGGAAATTCACCCCTCCACTTT. Amino acids: CASSEAKGTGNSPLHF.

This clone was seen only a few times. The chain recombines TRBV4-1 with TRBJ1-2; 7 bases are a match to TRBD1. CDR1 MGHRA and CDR2 YSYEKL come from the germline V gene. The V and J ends lost 2 bases and 4 bases, in that order; junction bases with no gene match: 7. This CDR3 spans 15 amino acids. CDR3: CASSQRTTGSYGYTF. In nucleotides, the CDR3 is TGCGCCAGCAGCCAACGAACGACAGGGTCCTATGGCTACACCTTC.

V is TRBV29-1 and J is TRBJ1-5, with 8 bases that match TRBD1. Germline CDR1 SQVTM, CDR2 ANQGSEA. The CDR3 length is 13 residues. Trimming took 6 bases from V and 3 from J; bases not matched to a gene: 4. The DNA for the CDR3 is TGCAGCGTCGGACAGGGCCCCAATCAGCCCCAGCATTTT. Protein sequence: CSVGQGPNQPQHF.

This clone was seen a single time. One end of the junction is discordant with germline, which a read error may explain. The chain uses TRBV7-9 and TRBJ2-6, with no clear D. Per germline, CDR1 SEHNR and CDR2 FQNEAQ (reference sequence). This CDR3 spans 14 amino acids. CDR3 sequence (DNA): TGTTCCAGCAGCTTAGTTACTGGGGCCAACGTCCTGACTTTC. Its protein product is CSSSLVTGANVLTF.